Below are 22 T cell receptor beta chains sequenced from a single sample in a study of shared clonotypes between healthy human individuals. Clones were read by immunoSEQ multiplex PCR, and TCRdb kept only the in-frame ones, dropping some. The sample contains fewer than 2.5 million clones, roughly 93% of which appear only once. The specimen was naive CD4+ T cells from PBMCs. Specified subset: CD45RA+ positively selected. All receptors derive from a young man in good health. Some clones in this sample may be carry-over from other donors' samples.

Regarding this clone: The same CDR3 also results from other DNA sequences found in this sample. V and J are TRBV28 and TRBJ2-7; D perhaps matches TRBD1 (6 bases). The CDR3 runs to 12 residues. Trimming stripped 1 base from V and 7 bases from J, with 8 bases between. The V gene's germline CDR1 is MDHEN and CDR2 SYDVKM. The CDR3 sequence is CASSLSGDEQYF. The CDR3 DNA reads as TGTGCCAGCAGTTTATCAGGGGATGAGCAGTACTTC.

This rearrangement joins TRBV6-4 to TRBJ2-2; maybe TRBD1 (5 bases). V dropped 6 bases and J dropped 1 base, with 12 bases sitting between them. Germline assignment: CDR1 MRHNA and CDR2 SNTAGT. The CDR3 is 15 amino acids. CDR3 in DNA: TGTGCCAGCAGCCCAGGGTTCAGGAACACCGGGGAGCTGTTTTTT. This gives the protein CASSPGFRNTGELFF.

The gene calls are TRBV15 and TRBJ1-2; TRBD1 aligns across 7 bases. With V trimmed by 4 bases and J by 1 base, 9 bases remained unmatched. CDR1 is LNHNV and CDR2 is YYDKDF in the germline V gene (reference sequence). CDR3 size: 16 residues. Here the CDR3 DNA reads TGTGCCACCAGCAAAAGACCGGGACAGATTAACTATGGCTACACCTTC. Its protein product is CATSKRPGQINYGYTF.

The chain recombines TRBV9 with TRBJ2-1, with D maybe TRBD2 (5 bases). This CDR3 spans 14 amino acids. Trimming removed 0 bases from V and 9 bases from J, with 13 bases in between. Germline V CDR1 and CDR2: SGDLS, YYNGEE. The CDR3 DNA reads as TGTGCCAGCAGCGTAGATGCCGGGGTCTTTGAGCAGTTCTTC. Amino acids: CASSVDAGVFEQFF.

CDR3 loop: CASSAAIAGSYEQYF. The CDR3 coding sequence is TGCGCCAGCAGCGCGGCAATAGCGGGGTCCTACGAGCAGTACTTC. The V gene is TRBV5-1, the J gene TRBJ2-7; 8 nucleotides align to TRBD2. Germline CDR1 and CDR2: SGHRS and YFSETQ. This CDR3 is built from 15 residues. Trimming took 4 bases from V and 1 from J; bases not matched to a gene: 7.

J is TRBJ1-6 and V is TRBV5-1; D ambiguous. CDR1 is SGHRS, CDR2 YFSETQ, per germline. V was cut by 0 bases and J by 5 bases, with 15 bases left in between. There are 17 residues in the CDR3. The CDR3 is CASSLAYAPIDNSPLHF. For the CDR3, the DNA is TGCGCCAGCAGCTTGGCCTACGCCCCCATCGATAATTCACCCCTCCACTTT.

This rearrangement joins TRBV21-1 to TRBJ2-1; the table's D call, TRBD2, was not checked against the DNA. TRBV21-1 is shown as a pseudogene. This CDR3 has 18 residues. The CDR3 protein is CASSKERGEKRERSEQFF. The CDR3 DNA reads TGTGCCAGCAGCAAAGAACGGGGAGAGAAGCGGGAGAGGTCCGAGCAGTTCTTC.

This clone came up once. The V and J genes are TRBV28 and TRBJ1-5, with a possible D match to TRBD1 (5 bases). Germline assignment: CDR1 MDHEN and CDR2 SYDVKM. Trimming took off 7 bases at V and 3 bases at J, with 25 bases between the two ends. The CDR3 sequence is 18 residues long. The chain's CDR3 is CASTFHPGREVINQPQHF. The CDR3 DNA reads as TGTGCCAGCACGTTTCACCCAGGGCGAGAAGTAATCAATCAGCCCCAGCATTTT.

The chain has TRBV7-8 and TRBJ2-7; tentatively, D is TRBD2 (5 bases). With 5 bases removed from V and 1 base from J, the gap between germline ends came to 9 bases. This CDR3 has 13 amino acids. From germline, CDR1 is SGHVS and CDR2 FQNEAQ. CDR3 in amino acids: CASSARTSYEQYF. The CDR3 coding sequence is TGTGCCAGCAGCGCCCGGACTTCCTACGAGCAGTACTTC.

The chain couples TRBV10-3 to TRBJ2-1; D may be TRBD2 (5 bases). The germline V gene encodes CDR1 ENHRY and CDR2 SYGVKD. CDR3 length: 16 amino acids. The ends were cut back, 4 bases at V and 2 bases at J, with 15 bases in the middle. CDR3 bases: TGTGCCATCAGTGTCCCGCCTGAGGGAACCTACAATGAGCAGTTCTTC. Protein sequence: CAISVPPEGTYNEQFF.

The chain combines TRBV18 with TRBJ2-2; D may be TRBD2 (5 bases). The length of the CDR3 is 15 residues. Germline CDR1 KGHSH, CDR2 LQKENI. The ends were cut back, 4 bases at V and 7 bases at J, with 16 bases in the middle. CDR3 sequence (DNA): TGTGCCAGCTCACGTGCGTTGGCGGGTAACGGGGAGCTGTTTTTT. The encoded protein is CASSRALAGNGELFF.

The chain joins TRBV11-2 to TRBJ2-7; 10 nucleotides line up with TRBD2. The V and J ends lost 7 bases and 1 base, in that order; junction bases with no gene match: 4. Germline V lookup: CDR1 SGHAT, CDR2 FQNNGV. CDR3 length: 14 amino acids. In DNA form, the CDR3 reads TGTGCCAGCACCGGGACTAGCGTATCCTACGAGCAGTACTTC. Protein product: CASTGTSVSYEQYF.

This clone was recorded only once. The CDR3 DNA reads TGTGCCAGCTCACCACAGACGGGGGAAGGGGAGACCCAGTACTTC. This translates into CASSPQTGEGETQYF. The chain carries TRBV18 and TRBJ2-5; D perhaps matches TRBD2 (6 bases). The CDR3 extends over 15 amino acids. The ends were cut back, 1 base at V and 5 bases at J, with 14 bases in the middle. From germline, CDR1 is KGHSH and CDR2 LQKENI.

The chain is built from TRBV2 and TRBJ2-5; 8 nucleotides match TRBD2. V was pared by 5 bases and J by 4 bases, with 12 bases of the junction left unmatched. Germline loops: CDR1 SNHLY, CDR2 FYNNEI. The CDR3 has 16 amino acids. This CDR3 reads CASSLFTAGRGETQYF. The DNA of the CDR3 is TGTGCCAGCAGTCTCTTCACCGCCGGGAGGGGAGAGACCCAGTACTTC. Based on the CDR3 plus reference TRBV2 and TRBJ2-5, the full variable domain is EPEVTQTPSHQVTQMGQEVILRCVPISNHLYFYWYRQILGQKVEFLVSFYNNEISEKSEIFDDQFSVERPDGSNFTLKIRSTKLEDSAMYFCASSLFTAGRGETQYFGPGTRLLVL.

Notes on this clone: The identical CDR3 is also encoded by other nucleotide sequences in the sample. This sequence joins TRBV7-2 and TRBJ2-5; TRBD1 matches 10 bases. Germline values: CDR1 SGHTA, CDR2 FQGNSA. J was trimmed by 5 bases and V by 1 base; bases with no gene match: 4. The CDR3 runs 15 residues. DNA for the CDR3: TGTGCCAGCAGCTTAGGCGGACAGGGGGTGGAGACCCAGTACTTC. Protein sequence: CASSLGGQGVETQYF.

The V gene is TRBV2, the J gene TRBJ1-2, with D possibly matching TRBD1 (5 bases). Germline CDR1 SNHLY, CDR2 FYNNEI. There are 12 residues in the CDR3. V lost 2 bases and J lost 8, with 9 bases in between. This CDR3 reads CASSEQGNGYTF. The CDR3 DNA is TGTGCCAGCAGTGAACAGGGAAACGGCTACACCTTC.

The chain links TRBV2 to TRBJ2-4; 7 bases are a match to TRBD2. The CDR3 consists of 17 residues. The germline V gene encodes CDR1 SNHLY and CDR2 FYNNEI. The trim removed 6 bases at V and 0 bases at J, leaving 11 bases unmatched. The CDR3 DNA is TGTGCCAGCAGAGCGGGACTACCCTTATTAGCCAAAAACATTCAGTACTTC. Translated: CASRAGLPLLAKNIQYF.

The CDR3 bases are TGTGCCAGCAGCCAAGGTCTAGCGGAATGGAGCACAGATACGCAGTATTTT. This translates into CASSQGLAEWSTDTQYF. The genes are TRBV14 and TRBJ2-3, with 7 bases that match TRBD2. V lost 1 base, J lost 0 bases, and 7 bases stayed unmatched. Germline CDR1 SGHDN, CDR2 FVKESK. There are 17 residues in the CDR3. Combining the CDR3 with reference TRBV14 and TRBJ2-3 gives the whole variable domain EAGVTQFPSHSVIEKGQTVTLRCDPISGHDNLYWYRRVMGKEIKFLLHFVKESKQDESGMPNNRFLAERTGGTYSTLKVQPAELEDSGVYFCASSQGLAEWSTDTQYFGPGTRLTVL.

The chain uses TRBV5-8 and TRBJ2-4, with 8 bases identical to TRBD1. V lost 0 bases and J lost 1; bases outside the gene matches: 12. This CDR3 is built from 19 residues. Germline V gene sequence: CDR1 SGHTS, CDR2 YDEGEE. CDR3 region: CASSLAHWGQAGAKNIQYF. Here the CDR3 DNA reads TGTGCCAGCAGCTTGGCCCACTGGGGACAGGCCGGGGCCAAAAACATTCAGTACTTC.

The chain recombines TRBV28 with TRBJ2-7; the D is unclear. CDR3 length equals 14 residues. Trimming shortened V by 3 bases and J by 7 bases, and 16 bases separated the two germline ends. Germline assignment: CDR1 MDHEN and CDR2 SYDVKM. The DNA of the CDR3 is TGTGCCAGCAGTTTTGTGGGCGCCCTGGAGGAGCAGTACTTC. Its translation: CASSFVGALEEQYF.

A remark on this clone: The same CDR3 arises from other DNA sequences in this sample as well. The rearrangement joins TRBV27 to TRBJ2-2; tentatively, D is TRBD2 (5 bases). Trimming took off 6 bases at V and 5 bases at J, with 7 bases between the two ends. Looked up from germline, CDR1 is MNHEY and CDR2 is SMNVEV (reference sequence). The CDR3 has 12 residues. CDR3 DNA sequence: TGTGCCAGCAGGAGAGGGACCGGGGAGCTGTTTTTT. Translating gives CASRRGTGELFF.

In DNA, the CDR3 is TGTGCCAGCAGCGTAGACAGCGGACTTAATTCACCCCTCCACTTT. Its translation: CASSVDSGLNSPLHF. J is TRBJ1-6 and V is TRBV9; D remains unclear. CDR1 is SGDLS, CDR2 YYNGEE, per germline. The V end lost 0 bases, the J end lost 6 bases, and 10 bases lay between the germline ends. The CDR3 contains 15 residues.